This T cell receptor beta chain was documented in a study of cytomegalovirus exposure and HLA in healthy donors. Study findings and constraints: The authors later linked a missense DCLRE1C variant to TCR beta V- and J-gene trimming. The authors later found HLA-associated TCR beta chains more clonally expanded than equally common others.

With 8 bases removed from V and 4 bases from J, the gap between germline ends came to 8 bases. The CDR3 totals 11 residues. Germline V gives CDR1 ENHRY, CDR2 SYGVKD. In the case of this clone: Its specificity is not known.

With 60 Vbeta and 13 Jbeta primers, the PCR was carried out. Libraries were prepared by immunoSEQ multiplex PCR; TCRdb keeps only in-frame clonotypes and omits some of them. The sample holds roughly 120,000 clones, about 82% seen once. When sampled, the donors appeared nominally healthy, though they likely had unrecorded immune exposures. The receptor comes from a man in his fifties in good health and CMV-seronegative. Sequencing was performed on PBMCs. The chain joins TRBV10-3 to TRBJ1-1; D call uncertain. CDR3 region: CAIGAGTEAFF. The DNA of the CDR3 is TGTGCCATCGGTGCCGGCACTGAAGCTTTCTTT.